This is a list of T cell receptor beta chains from one sample in a study of shared clonotypes between healthy human individuals. Using immunoSEQ multiplex PCR, the repertoire was profiled, and TCRdb retains in-frame clones only, with some absent. The sample consists of some 2.1 million clones, just over 90% of them appearing once. The sequencing input was naive CD8+ T cells from PBMCs. Source of these receptors: a man aged 18-30 years in good health. Some clones in this sample may be carry-over from other donors' samples. Both conserved end residues are part of each CDR3. The D gene is left open where the match is weak. Expanded clones are given a class, and other clones once, few, many or no size at all.

D,size,J,V,DNA,CDR3
TRBD1,NA,TRBJ1-2,TRBV28,TGTGCCAGCAGTCGGGACAGCAAGAGGGCTAACTATGGCTACACCTTC,CASSRDSKRANYGYTF
TRBD1,NA,TRBJ1-1,TRBV25-1,TGTGCCAGCAGTGAGAGGGGGCCGAGGGGGGCTGAAGCTTTCTTT,CASSERGPRGAEAFF
NA,NA,TRBJ2-7,TRBV6-5,TGTGCCAGCAGTTACTCGAGGGGGACCGAGCAGTACTTC,CASSYSRGTEQYF
TRBD2,NA,TRBJ2-3,TRBV4-3,TGCGCCAGCAGCCAAGGGCCCCTGGATAGCGGGAGCACAGATACGCAGTATTTT,CASSQGPLDSGSTDTQYF
NA,NA,TRBJ2-1,TRBV11-2,TGTGCCAGCAGCTTAGTGAGGAGCCACGGATCGAGCTCCTACAATGAGCAGTTCTTC,CASSLVRSHGSSSYNEQFF
NA,NA,TRBJ1-4,TRBV25-1,TGTGCCAGCAGTGACCCCCTACAGGCCCGGAATGAAAAACTGTTTTTT,CASSDPLQARNEKLFF
NA,NA,TRBJ2-3,TRBV5-1,TGCGCCAGCAGTTCCGTTCGGGACACCTACACAGATACGCAGTATTTT,CASSSVRDTYTDTQYF
NA,few,TRBJ2-7,TRBV7-9,TGTGCCAGCAGCTCCGGGGCCAACGAGCAGTACTTC,CASSSGANEQYF
NA,NA,TRBJ1-2,TRBV6-5,TGTGCCAGCAGTTACTCGATGCAGGGGTTTCCGGATGGCTACACCTTC,CASSYSMQGFPDGYTF
NA,NA,TRBJ2-2,TRBV4-1,TGCGCCAGCAGCCCCCCAGGGGACACCGGGGAGCTGTTTTTT,CASSPPGDTGELFF
TRBD1,NA,TRBJ2-3,TRBV27,TGTGCCAGCAGTCCAGGGACAGCTAGCACAGATACGCAGTATTTT,CASSPGTASTDTQYF
NA,NA,TRBJ1-1,TRBV10-2,TGCGCCAGCGAGGAGGGGAGTGAAGCTTTCTTT,CASEEGSEAFF
NA,NA,TRBJ2-2,TRBV5-6,TGTGCCAGCAGCTTGGAAGCTGACACCGGGGAGCTGTTTTTT,CASSLEADTGELFF
TRBD1,NA,TRBJ1-2,TRBV19,TGTGCCAGTAGTATAGATCTGAACAGGGGCCATGGCTACACCTTC,CASSIDLNRGHGYTF
NA,NA,TRBJ1-1,TRBV4-3,TGCGCCAGCAGCCAGGCCCGGGCCTCGGGCACTGAAGCTTTCTTT,CASSQARASGTEAFF
TRBD2,NA,TRBJ2-1,TRBV5-1,TGCGCCAGCAGAGTTAGCGGGAGTAGGAATGAGCAGTTCTTC,CASRVSGSRNEQFF
TRBD1,NA,TRBJ1-1,TRBV4-3,TGCGCCAGCAGGCCCGGGACAGGGATCCTGAACACTGAAGCTTTCTTT,CASRPGTGILNTEAFF
NA,NA,TRBJ1-1,TRBV6-6,TGTGCCAGCAGTCCTATACTGGGTACTGAAGCTTTCTTT,CASSPILGTEAFF
NA,NA,TRBJ2-7,TRBV7-9,TGTGCCAGCAGCTCAGCCGTAGCGGCTCAGCAGTACTTC,CASSSAVAAQQYF
NA,NA,TRBJ1-1,TRBV27,TGTGCCAGCAGTTTAACCCCGCGCGGGGGCCAAGCTTTCTTT,CASSLTPRGGQAFF
NA,NA,TRBJ2-7,TRBV11-2,TGTGCCAGCAGCCCATATACTAGCACCTACGAGCAGTACTTC,CASSPYTSTYEQYF
NA,NA,TRBJ2-1,TRBV7-2,TGTGCCAGCAGCTTAGATAGCGGAGCCACCTACAATGAGCAGTTCTTC,CASSLDSGATYNEQFF
TRBD1,NA,TRBJ1-2,TRBV7-8,TGTGCCAGCAGCGCACAGGGGGCGCCTTTTGGGACCTTC,CASSAQGAPFGTF
NA,NA,TRBJ1-2,TRBV27,TGTGCCAGCAGCTCAACCTGGGTGAACTATGGCTACACCTTC,CASSSTWVNYGYTF
NA,NA,TRBJ2-7,TRBV30,TGTGCCTGGAGTGTGGGCGTCGTCGAGGAGCAGTACTTC,CAWSVGVVEEQYF
NA,NA,TRBJ1-5,TRBV4-1,TGCGCCAGCAGCCCCTCAGGGTTGACAGCCAATCAGCCCCAGCATTTT,CASSPSGLTANQPQHF
NA,NA,TRBJ1-1,TRBV11-1,TGTGCCAGCAGCCAAACGTCGGGGGAGAACACTGAAGCTTTCTTT,CASSQTSGENTEAFF
TRBD1,NA,TRBJ2-7,TRBV2,TGTGCCAGCAGGGAAGCACAGGGGGCGAGCTCCTACGAGCAGTACTTC,CASREAQGASSYEQYF
NA,NA,TRBJ2-1,TRBV5-4,TGTGCCAGCAGCCAGTACAATGAGCAGTTCTTC,CASSQYNEQFF
TRBD1,NA,TRBJ1-5,TRBV19,TGTGCCGGCGGACAGGTTTCTTATAGCAATCAGCCCCAGCATTTT,CAGGQVSYSNQPQHF
TRBD2,NA,TRBJ2-1,TRBV4-1,TGCGCCAGCAGCCAAGATGGGCGCGGGAGGGGCAATGAGCAGTTCTTC,CASSQDGRGRGNEQFF
NA,NA,TRBJ2-7,TRBV2,TGTGCCAGCAGTGGTCCCTACGAGCAGTACTTC,CASSGPYEQYF
TRBD1,NA,TRBJ2-1,TRBV11-2,TGTGCCAGCAGCTTATTGAGAGGACAGGGGGCGAATGAGCAGTTCTTC,CASSLLRGQGANEQFF
TRBD2,NA,TRBJ2-1,TRBV27,TGTGCCAGCAGTTTCTCGAGCGGGAGCTTAAGTGAGCAGTTCTTC,CASSFSSGSLSEQFF
NA,once,TRBJ1-4,TRBV9,TGTGCCAGCAGTGGGACCGCAGGGGCGCCCACTATTAATGAAAAACTGTTTTTT,CASSGTAGAPTINEKLFF
NA,NA,TRBJ1-2,TRBV5-1,TGCGCCAGCAGCTTTTCCAGGGGCAAGGGAAACTATGGCTACACCTTC,CASSFSRGKGNYGYTF
NA,NA,TRBJ2-7,TRBV9,TGTGCCAGCAGCCCAGAATGGGCGGGACGCCCCTACGAGCAGTACTTC,CASSPEWAGRPYEQYF
TRBD1,NA,TRBJ1-5,TRBV13,TGTGCCAGCAGCATAAGACAGGGAATTCAGCCCCAGCATTTT,CASSIRQGIQPQHF
NA,NA,TRBJ2-7,TRBV28,TGTGCCAGCGAACGACGATGGGGGGACGAGCAGTACTTC,CASERRWGDEQYF
NA,NA,TRBJ2-5,TRBV28,TGTGCCAGCAGTTTATTGAGGGGGGAGGAGACCCAGTACTTC,CASSLLRGEETQYF
NA,NA,TRBJ2-1,TRBV30,TGTGCCTGGGCTCAGCTGGGCACCTACAATGAGCAGTTCTTC,CAWAQLGTYNEQFF
NA,NA,TRBJ2-7,TRBV28,TGTGCCAGCGGCGAACAGGGTTCGGTTTACGAGCAGTACTTC,CASGEQGSVYEQYF
TRBD1,once,TRBJ2-2,TRBV14,TGTGCCAGCAGCCAAGATTTCACAGGGGGCGAAAGGACCGGGGAGCTGTTTTTT,CASSQDFTGGERTGELFF
NA,NA,TRBJ2-2,TRBV7-3,TGTGCCAGCAGCCCCGCCCCGTGGGGGGAGCTGTTTTTT,CASSPAPWGELFF